The 31 T cell receptor beta chains below come from one sample, sequenced in a study of blood T cell repertoires in COVID-19. Produced via immunoSEQ multiplex PCR; TCRdb's table is partial and in-frame only. The sample yields just under 70,000 clones, 86% seen once. Sequencing was carried out using peripheral blood. The receptor set was obtained from a young man with acute or convalescent COVID-19.

This clone was detected only once. The V call is TRBV10-3, the J call TRBJ2-1; 11 bases match TRBD2. Germline CDR1 reads ENHRY; CDR2 reads SYGVKD. The CDR3 is 15 amino acids. The ends lost 4 bases at V and 3 bases at J; junction bases unmatched: 2. This CDR3 is CAISGGTSGYNEQFF. CDR3 nucleotides: TGTGCCATCAGTGGGGGGACTAGCGGCTACAATGAGCAGTTCTTC.

This chain links TRBV19 with TRBJ2-5, with 7 positions matching TRBD2. Germline V gene data show CDR1 as LNHDA and CDR2 as SQIVND (reference sequence). With 1 base clipped from V and 5 bases from J, the junction kept 7 bases outside the gene matches. The CDR3 consists of 15 residues. The CDR3 sequence: CASSIGTRLLETQYF. Here the CDR3 DNA reads TGTGCCAGTAGTATAGGGACTAGGTTGTTGGAGACCCAGTACTTC.

This clone was found once. The chain combines TRBV27 with TRBJ2-7; D is unresolved. Germline V lookup: CDR1 MNHEY, CDR2 SMNVEV (reference sequence). The V end was cut by 7 bases, the J end by 1 base, with 5 bases between. The CDR3 covers 11 residues. CDR3 DNA: TGTGCCAGCAAGCCGTCCTACGAGCAGTACTTC. It translates to CASKPSYEQYF.

The rearrangement uses TRBV7-8 and TRBJ2-2; the D gene is possibly TRBD2 (6 bases). The germline V and J ends were trimmed by 2 bases and 5 bases, with 6 bases remaining between them. The CDR3 consists of 13 residues. The germline V gene has CDR1 SGHVS and CDR2 FQNEAQ. The chain's CDR3 is CASSLRETGELFF. Here the CDR3 DNA reads TGTGCCAGCAGCTTACGGGAGACCGGGGAGCTGTTTTTT.

The chain links TRBV30 to TRBJ1-4, with TRBD1 matching over 7 bases. The germline CDR1 and CDR2 sequences are GTSNPN and SVGIG (reference sequence). Trimming removed 0 bases from V and 8 bases from J; junction bases left unmatched: 6. The CDR3 is made up of 14 amino acids. CDR3 sequence (DNA): TGTGCCTGGAGTGTAGCAGGGGGTAGGGAAAAACTGTTTTTT. This translates into CAWSVAGGREKLFF.

V and J are TRBV19 and TRBJ1-1; D perhaps matches TRBD1 (5 bases). The CDR3 contains 15 residues. The germline V gene has CDR1 LNHDA and CDR2 SQIVND (reference sequence). V lost 4 bases and J 1 base, leaving 13 bases between the germline ends. CDR3 sequence: CASSTYSTGNTEAFF. The CDR3 DNA sequence: TGTGCCAGTAGTACTTATTCTACAGGGAACACTGAAGCTTTCTTT.

The V and J genes are TRBV18 and TRBJ1-6; D is undetermined. V was clipped by 5 bases and J by 0 bases, with 14 bases between them. The CDR3 loop spans 17 amino acids. Germline values: CDR1 KGHSH, CDR2 LQKENI. DNA of the CDR3: TGTGCCAGCTCAACTACAATAGAGAGCTCCTATAATTCACCCCTCCACTTT. It translates to CASSTTIESSYNSPLHF.

This chain uses TRBV18 with TRBJ2-1; 11 bases align to TRBD2. The CDR3 totals 15 residues. Germline trimming cut 3 bases from V and 9 bases from J; bases unmatched to any gene: 7. In germline, CDR1 is KGHSH, CDR2 LQKENI. In DNA form, the CDR3 reads TGTGCCAGCTCACCCGATCTAGCGGGAGGTGTTGAGCAGTTCTTC. This encodes CASSPDLAGGVEQFF.

The rearrangement links TRBV11-2 to TRBJ2-7; 7 nucleotides match TRBD2. Germline V CDR1 and CDR2: SGHAT, FQNNGV. The CDR3 is 16 amino acids. V lost 2 bases to trimming and J lost 6 bases; unmatched junction nucleotides: 13. DNA for the CDR3: TGTGCCAGCAGCTTATCCCCGGGAGGTTCGACCCGCGAGCAGTACTTC. This translates into CASSLSPGGSTREQYF.

The chain joins TRBV30 to TRBJ1-1, with D possibly being TRBD1 (5 bases). CDR3 length: 17 amino acids. CDR1 is GTSNPN and CDR2 is SVGIG in the germline V gene (reference sequence). The germline V and J ends were trimmed by 5 bases and 4 bases, with 26 bases remaining between them. The CDR3 DNA follows: TGTGCCTGGGAGAGACGTAAAATGACAGTTGGCTTCACTGAAGCTTTCTTT. It translates to CAWERRKMTVGFTEAFF.

V usage is TRBV7-6 and J usage is TRBJ2-2, with 8 bases lining up with TRBD2. V shed 5 bases, J shed 2 bases, and the junction held 4 bases outside the gene matches. The CDR3 length is 15 residues. In germline, CDR1 is SGHVS, CDR2 FNYEAQ. CDR3 residues: CASSALAENTGELFF. The CDR3 bases are TGTGCCAGCAGCGCACTAGCGGAAAACACCGGGGAGCTGTTTTTT.

This chain uses TRBV7-9 with TRBJ2-7; D gene uncertain. V lost 2 bases to trimming and J lost 0 bases, with 5 bases between them. Germline lookup yields CDR1 SEHNR and CDR2 FQNEAQ (reference sequence). The length of the CDR3 is 13 residues. CDR3 coding DNA: TGTGCCAGCAGCTTAACAACCTCCTACGAGCAGTACTTC. The encoded protein is CASSLTTSYEQYF.

J is TRBJ2-1 and V is TRBV10-1, with 8 bases aligning to TRBD2. The germline gives CDR1 WNHNN, CDR2 SYGVQD (reference sequence). V trimming: 0 bases; J trimming: 10 bases; junction bases outside the gene matches: 5. The CDR3 spans 14 residues. CDR3 coding DNA: TGCGCCAGCAGTGAGTCGATAGTAGCGGGGGAGCAGTTCTTC. Residues: CASSESIVAGEQFF.

The chain carries TRBV29-1 and TRBJ2-5; D ambiguous. Germline V lookup: CDR1 SQVTM, CDR2 ANQGSEA. Trimming left V 6 bases short and J 0 bases short, with 2 bases between. There are 10 residues in the CDR3. The CDR3 DNA sequence: TGCAGCGTCTACCAAGAGACCCAGTACTTC. Translating gives CSVYQETQYF.

This clone was counted ten times or more. This chain connects TRBV9 to TRBJ2-7; 10 bases map to TRBD2. Looked up from germline, CDR1 is SGDLS and CDR2 is YYNGEE. This CDR3 has 16 residues. Trimming removed 3 bases from V and 2 bases from J; junction bases left unmatched: 8. The CDR3 here is CASSAASGSWAYEQYF. Written as DNA, the CDR3 is TGTGCCAGCAGCGCCGCTAGCGGGAGTTGGGCCTACGAGCAGTACTTC.

This sequence joins TRBV5-1 and TRBJ1-2; no firm D call. Per germline, CDR1 SGHRS and CDR2 YFSETQ. CDR3 length: 15 residues. The V end lost 0 bases, the J end lost 3 bases, and 12 bases lay between the germline ends. For the CDR3, the DNA is TGCGCCAGCAGCTTGGGTGGACTTCGAGACTATGGCTACACCTTC. Translated: CASSLGGLRDYGYTF.

V and J are TRBV6-1 and TRBJ2-5, with D maybe TRBD1 (7 bases). Germline CDR1 and CDR2: MNHNS and SASEGT. Trimming took 3 bases from V and 3 from J, leaving 17 bases between them. The CDR3 has 16 amino acids. CDR3 nucleotide sequence: TGTGCCAGCAGTGAGAGGGTAGGCAGGGGGGAAGAGACCCAGTACTTC. It specifies CASSERVGRGEETQYF.

The chain is built from TRBV27 and TRBJ2-7; 8 nucleotides match TRBD2. Germline loops: CDR1 MNHEY, CDR2 SMNVEV (reference sequence). CDR3 size: 18 residues. The trim removed 2 bases at V and 5 bases at J, leaving 17 bases unmatched. The CDR3 is CASSLTPLVSGRSHEQYF. Here the CDR3 DNA reads TGTGCCAGCAGTTTAACCCCACTGGTGAGCGGGAGATCCCACGAGCAGTACTTC.

The chain joins TRBV19 to TRBJ2-3, with a tentative D call TRBD1 (6 bases). Germline V CDR1 and CDR2: LNHDA, SQIVND (reference sequence). The CDR3 spans 14 residues. The germline V and J ends were trimmed by 5 bases and 3 bases, with 12 bases remaining between them. The CDR3 DNA sequence: TGTGCCAGTAGTTACCAGGGGATAACAGATACGCAGTATTTT. It encodes CASSYQGITDTQYF.

The rearrangement links TRBV19 to TRBJ1-1; D possibly corresponds to TRBD1 (5 bases). Germline V gene lookup returns CDR1 LNHDA and CDR2 SQIVND (reference sequence). The CDR3 is made up of 15 amino acids. Trimming left V 2 bases short and J 4 bases short, with 14 bases between. CDR3 residues: CASSIIGHPGTEAFF. The CDR3 coding sequence is TGTGCCAGTAGTATAATCGGACATCCGGGCACTGAAGCTTTCTTT.

This chain joins TRBV27 and TRBJ1-1; TRBD1 might be the D (6 bases). The CDR3 loop spans 15 amino acids. From germline, CDR1 is MNHEY and CDR2 SMNVEV (reference sequence). The ends were cut back, 3 bases at V and 3 bases at J, with 14 bases in the middle. This CDR3 reads CASSFHRVRDTEAFF. CDR3 DNA sequence: TGTGCCAGCAGTTTCCACAGGGTCAGGGACACTGAAGCTTTCTTT.

The chain is built from TRBV11-2 and TRBJ2-2, with 7 bases that match TRBD1. V shed 5 bases and J 2 bases; nucleotides not matched to a gene: 5. Germline CDR1 reads SGHAT; CDR2 reads FQNNGV. This CDR3 has 15 residues. CDR3 nucleotide sequence: TGTGCCAGCAGCCCTGGGACAGTCAACACCGGGGAGCTGTTTTTT. Encoded protein: CASSPGTVNTGELFF.

The chain joins TRBV24-1 to TRBJ2-2, with D tentatively TRBD2 (6 bases). Trimming removed 9 bases from V and 4 bases from J, with 14 bases in between. The length of the CDR3 is 14 residues. Germline CDR1 is KGHDR and CDR2 is SFDVKD. The CDR3 here is CATVGEAGTGELFF. CDR3 bases: TGTGCCACCGTCGGGGAGGCGGGCACCGGGGAGCTGTTTTTT.

This rearrangement joins TRBV27 to TRBJ2-7; 11 positions agree with TRBD2. The germline CDR1 and CDR2 sequences are MNHEY and SMNVEV (reference sequence). This CDR3 spans 16 amino acids. V shed 8 bases and J 3 bases; nucleotides not matched to a gene: 12. Here the CDR3 reads CASQPSRTSGFYEQYF. CDR3 nucleotides: TGTGCCAGCCAACCTTCCAGGACTAGCGGGTTCTACGAGCAGTACTTC.

The chain links TRBV5-1 to TRBJ2-5; 7 nucleotides line up with TRBD2. J was trimmed by 5 bases and V by 3 bases; bases with no gene match: 7. CDR1 is SGHRS, CDR2 YFSETQ, per germline. This CDR3 has 14 amino acids. CDR3 in amino acids: CASSWKSGTETQYF. In DNA, the CDR3 is TGCGCCAGCAGCTGGAAGAGCGGGACGGAGACCCAGTACTTC.

This clone was seen once. The J gene is TRBJ2-3, the V gene TRBV10-3; possibly TRBD2 for D (5 bases). Germline V gene lookup returns CDR1 ENHRY and CDR2 SYGVKD. The CDR3 has 13 amino acids. V was trimmed by 6 bases and J by 4 bases, leaving 11 bases between them. The CDR3 spells CAIRGGAADTQYF. The CDR3 DNA sequence: TGTGCCATCAGGGGTGGAGCGGCAGATACGCAGTATTTT.

In this sample, this clone turned up once. The genes are TRBV30 and TRBJ2-1; the match to TRBD2 covers 12 bases. CDR3 length: 15 amino acids. The V gene end was trimmed by 0 bases and the J gene end by 7 bases; junction bases not matched to a gene: 4. From germline, CDR1 is GTSNPN and CDR2 SVGIG (reference sequence). CDR3 DNA: TGTGCCTGGAGTGTTGGACTAGCGGGAAATAATGAGCAGTTCTTC. This translates into CAWSVGLAGNNEQFF. Filled out from reference TRBV30 and TRBJ2-1, the complete variable domain reads SQTIHQWPATLVQPVGSPLSLECTVEGTSNPNLYWYRQAAGRGLQLLFYSVGIGQISSEVPQNLSASRPQDRQFILSSKKLLLSDSGFYLCAWSVGLAGNNEQFFGPGTRLTVL.

CDR3 loop: CASTGGTSGSYEQYF. The CDR3 DNA is TGTGCCAGCACCGGGGGGACTAGCGGCTCCTACGAGCAGTACTTC. V gene TRBV9 combines with J gene TRBJ2-7; TRBD2 aligns across 11 bases. V was clipped by 6 bases and J by 0 bases; unmatched bases: 5. The CDR3 runs 15 residues. Germline V gene sequence: CDR1 SGDLS, CDR2 YYNGEE.

This clone has just a few counts. The rearrangement links TRBV5-3 to TRBJ2-3, with TRBD1 identical over 8 bases. TRBV5-3 is marked as an open reading frame, function uncertain. V dropped 4 bases and J dropped 1; count of bases not matched to a gene: 8. The CDR3 length is 16 residues. The CDR3 DNA reads TGTGCCAGAAGCCCGACAGGGGAGTTGGGCACAGATACGCAGTATTTT. Its translation: CARSPTGELGTDTQYF.

V usage is TRBV27 and J usage is TRBJ2-7, with TRBD2 identical over 8 bases. The V and J ends lost 5 bases and 2 bases, in that order; junction bases with no gene match: 8. CDR3 length: 15 amino acids. Germline CDR1 is MNHEY and CDR2 is SMNVEV (reference sequence). The DNA of the CDR3 is TGTGCCAGCAGTCCTCGGGTTAGCGGGACCTACGAGCAGTACTTC. Amino acids: CASSPRVSGTYEQYF.

CDR3: CASSQDFFREGGEQYF. Written as DNA, the CDR3 is TGCGCCAGCAGCCAAGATTTTTTCCGGGAGGGAGGCGAGCAGTACTTC. V usage is TRBV4-3 and J usage is TRBJ2-7; 8 positions match TRBD2. V lost 0 bases to trimming and J lost 6 bases; unmatched junction nucleotides: 10. CDR3 length equals 16 residues. Germline CDR1 and CDR2: LGHNA and YSLEER.